A selection of T cell receptor beta chains follows, all from one sample in a study of blood T cells in healthy people across ages. Each CDR3 protein is one row after TCRdb ran MiXCR on the 5' RACE reads. In the table there are 700,000 to 900,000 distinct CDR3 sequences, 20% to 30% of which are singletons. This same sample was also part of a study on T cells of mothers and their children.

The sample taken for sequencing was blood. The receptors here all came from a boy aged 10-17 years in good health. CDR3s include the opening cysteine and the closing phenylalanine or tryptophan. D genes are given only for firm matches. Size tells how often a clone was seen (once, few, many) or the class of an expanded clone, and some rows leave it out.

J gene | D gene | clone size | CDR3 length | V gene | CDR3 DNA | CDR3 protein
TRBJ1-1 | . | few | 13 | TRBV20-1 | TGCAGTGCTACCTCGACCGTGAACACTGAAGCTTTCTTT | CSATSTVNTEAFF
TRBJ1-2 | TRBD1 | few | 14 | TRBV28 | TGTGCCAGCAGTTTGAAGGGGGCGGGGTATGGCTACACCTTC | CASSLKGAGYGYTF
TRBJ2-5 | . | . | 15 | TRBV5-1 | TGCGCCAGCAGCCCGTACGGGGGGCCCGGGGAGACCCAGTACTTC | CASSPYGGPGETQYF
TRBJ2-7 | . | . | 13 | TRBV7-9 | TGTGCCAGCAGCCCACTTACGGATTACGAGCAGTACTTC | CASSPLTDYEQYF
TRBJ2-5 | . | few | 17 | TRBV7-9 | TGTGCCAGCAGCCCCCGGCTGGGGGGGGCCCTACAAGAGACCCAGTACTTC | CASSPRLGGALQETQYF
TRBJ2-7 | TRBD1 | . | 14 | TRBV5-4 | TGTGCCAGCAGCATAGACAGGGCCGGGAACGAGCAGTACTTC | CASSIDRAGNEQYF
TRBJ2-7 | TRBD2 | . | 14 | TRBV5-1 | TGCGCCAGCAGCTCGACGGGACTAGTAGGCGAGCAGTACTTC | CASSSTGLVGEQYF
TRBJ2-2 | . | . | 13 | TRBV7-9 | TGTGCCAGCAGCTTTGAGGGCCCCGGGGAGCTGTTTTTT | CASSFEGPGELFF
TRBJ2-1 | TRBD2 | . | 14 | TRBV28 | TGTGCCAGCAGTTGGGCGGGAGGGGGTAATGGGCAGTTCTTC | CASSWAGGGNGQFF
TRBJ2-3 | . | few | 15 | TRBV10-3 | TGTGCCATCAGTGATACCGGGGTTTCCCCAGATACGCAGTATTTT | CAISDTGVSPDTQYF
TRBJ1-3 | . | . | 16 | TRBV5-1 | TGCGCCAGCAGCTTGGCGGGCAGTACCTCTGGAAACACCATATATTTT | CASSLAGSTSGNTIYF
TRBJ2-7 | . | . | 16 | TRBV7-2 | TGTGCCAGCAGCCCCCGGAGCAGGGGAAGCCTCTACGAGCAGTACTTC | CASSPRSRGSLYEQYF
TRBJ2-3 | . | . | 16 | TRBV24-1 | TGTGCCACCAGTGATGGCCGAAGGGGGGACCCAGATACGCAGTATTTT | CATSDGRRGDPDTQYF
TRBJ1-3 | . | . | 16 | TRBV3-1 | TGTGCCAGCAGAAAGACCATGAAGAGCTCTGGAAACACCATATATTTT | CASRKTMKSSGNTIYF
TRBJ2-5 | TRBD2 | . | 14 | TRBV20-1 | TGCAGTGCCAGACTAGCGGGGCATGTAGAGACCCAGTACTTC | CSARLAGHVETQYF
TRBJ1-5 | TRBD1 | . | 14 | TRBV6-6 | TGTGCCAGCAGTGACAGGGGCTACAATCAGCCCCAGCATTTT | CASSDRGYNQPQHF
TRBJ2-1 | TRBD2 | few | 15 | TRBV4-1 | TGCGCCAGCAGCCAAGAGGGGACTAGCTACGATGAGCAGTTCTTC | CASSQEGTSYDEQFF
TRBJ2-5 | . | . | 15 | TRBV6-5 | TGTGCCAGCATCCGAAGCGGGGCAAGGGGGGAGACCCAGTACTTC | CASIRSGARGETQYF
TRBJ2-5 | TRBD1 | . | 14 | TRBV10-3 | TGTGCCATCAGTGACCAGACAGGGCAGGAGACCCAGTACTTC | CAISDQTGQETQYF
TRBJ2-7 | . | few | 12 | TRBV2 | TGTGCCAGCATTAATCGAGGGGACGAGCAGTACTTC | CASINRGDEQYF
TRBJ2-5 | . | . | 14 | TRBV4-1 | TGCGCCAGCAGCCAAGAGGGGCCAGGGGAGACCCAGTACTTC | CASSQEGPGETQYF
TRBJ2-6 | TRBD1 | few | 18 | TRBV7-3 | TGTGCCAGCAGCTTTCCCCGCAGGGGGCTGTCTGGGGCCAACGTCCTGACTTTC | CASSFPRRGLSGANVLTF
TRBJ2-7 | . | . | 14 | TRBV11-2 | TGTGCCAGCAGCTCACTCATGTGGGACGGCGAGCAGTACTTC | CASSSLMWDGEQYF
TRBJ2-1 | TRBD2 | . | 15 | TRBV12-3/TRBV12-4 | TGTGCCAGCACCTTACTAGCGGGCATAAGCTATGAGCAGTTCTTC | CASTLLAGISYEQFF
TRBJ2-1 | . | . | 12 | TRBV18 | TGTGCCAGCTCCCACGAGGAGAATGAGCAGTTCTTC | CASSHEENEQFF
TRBJ2-6 | . | few | 15 | TRBV5-5 | TGTGCCAGCAGCTTCGAGGGGGGAGTGGCCAACGTCCTGACTTTC | CASSFEGGVANVLTF
TRBJ2-5 | . | . | 13 | TRBV12-3/TRBV12-4 | TGTGCCAGCCGGGCAGGGTTGGTAGAGACCCAGTACTTC | CASRAGLVETQYF
TRBJ2-3 | . | few | 12 | TRBV20-1 | TGCAGTGCTAGCCCAGAAAGAGATACGCAGTATTTT | CSASPERDTQYF
TRBJ1-4 | . | . | 14 | TRBV3-1 | TGTGCCAGCAGCCGTGTTCTCCGGGACCCAAAACTGTTTTTT | CASSRVLRDPKLFF
TRBJ2-1 | . | few | 14 | TRBV4-2 | TGTGCCAGCAGCCAAGAAAGGGGGAACAATGAGCAGTTCTTC | CASSQERGNNEQFF
TRBJ1-6 | . | . | 15 | TRBV3-1 | TGTGCCAGCAGCCGCAAGACCCGGGGCCAGAGACCCCTCCGCTTT | CASSRKTRGQRPLRF
TRBJ2-5 | TRBD2 | once | 16 | TRBV5-6 | TGTGCCAGCACCGGAGGGCTAGCGGGGGCGGAAGAGACCCAGTACTTC | CASTGGLAGAEETQYF